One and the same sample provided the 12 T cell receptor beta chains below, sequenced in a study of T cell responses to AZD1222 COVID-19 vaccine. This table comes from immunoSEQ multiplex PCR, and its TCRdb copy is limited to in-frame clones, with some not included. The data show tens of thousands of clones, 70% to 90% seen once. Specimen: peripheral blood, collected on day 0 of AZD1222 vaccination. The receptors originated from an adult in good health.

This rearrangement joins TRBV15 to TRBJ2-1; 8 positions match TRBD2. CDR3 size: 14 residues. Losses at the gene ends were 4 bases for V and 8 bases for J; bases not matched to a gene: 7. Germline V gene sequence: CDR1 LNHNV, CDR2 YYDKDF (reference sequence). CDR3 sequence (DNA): TGTGCCACCAGCACCGGCCGGACTAGCTATGAGCAGTTCTTC. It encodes CATSTGRTSYEQFF.

The CDR3 loop reads CASSILTAQGTRNEQFF. In nucleotides, the CDR3 is TGTGCCAGTAGTATACTCACCGCCCAGGGGACTCGCAATGAGCAGTTCTTC. This chain links TRBV19 with TRBJ2-1; D may correspond to TRBD1 or TRBD2 (6 bases each). This CDR3 is 17 amino acids long. CDR1 LNHDA and CDR2 SQIVND come from the germline V gene (reference sequence). V was trimmed by 2 bases and J by 6 bases, leaving 20 bases between them.

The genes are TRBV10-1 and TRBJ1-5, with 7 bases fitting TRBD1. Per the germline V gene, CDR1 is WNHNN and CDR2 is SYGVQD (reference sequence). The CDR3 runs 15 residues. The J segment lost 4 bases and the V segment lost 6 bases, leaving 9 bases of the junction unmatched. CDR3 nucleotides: TGCGCCAGCAGCCCCTGGACAGGAACAAATCAGCCCCAGCATTTT. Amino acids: CASSPWTGTNQPQHF.

CDR3 residues: CAISEGNLAKNIQYF. The CDR3 bases are TGTGCCATCAGTGAAGGGAACTTAGCCAAAAACATTCAGTACTTC. The chain links TRBV10-3 to TRBJ2-4, with D unclear. The CDR3 has 15 amino acids. The V and J ends lost 3 bases and 0 bases respectively, with 9 bases between them. Per germline, CDR1 ENHRY and CDR2 SYGVKD.

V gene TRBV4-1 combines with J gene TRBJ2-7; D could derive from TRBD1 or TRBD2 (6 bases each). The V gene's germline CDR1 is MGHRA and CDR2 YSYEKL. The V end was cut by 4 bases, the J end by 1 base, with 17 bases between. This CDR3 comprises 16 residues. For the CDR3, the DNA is TGCGCCAGCAGCCCGGGGGCTGGGTTAGGGTCCTACGAGCAGTACTTC. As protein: CASSPGAGLGSYEQYF.

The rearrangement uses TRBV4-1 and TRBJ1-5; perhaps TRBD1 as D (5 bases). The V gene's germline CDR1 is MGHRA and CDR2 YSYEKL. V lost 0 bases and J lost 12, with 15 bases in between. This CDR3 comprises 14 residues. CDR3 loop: CASSQEGGWGGQHF. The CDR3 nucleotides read TGCGCCAGCAGCCAAGAAGGAGGGTGGGGGGGCCAGCATTTT.

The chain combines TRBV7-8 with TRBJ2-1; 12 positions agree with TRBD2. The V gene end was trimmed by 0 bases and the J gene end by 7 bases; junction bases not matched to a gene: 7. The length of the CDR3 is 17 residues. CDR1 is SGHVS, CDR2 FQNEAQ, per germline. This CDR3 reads CASSLAGRLAGVNEQFF. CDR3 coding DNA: TGTGCCAGCAGCTTAGCGGGGAGACTAGCGGGAGTGAATGAGCAGTTCTTC.

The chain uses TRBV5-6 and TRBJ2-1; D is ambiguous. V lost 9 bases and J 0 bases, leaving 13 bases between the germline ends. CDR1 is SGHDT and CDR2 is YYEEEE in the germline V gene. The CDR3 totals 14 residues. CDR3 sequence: CATFRRSSYNEQFF. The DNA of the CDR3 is TGTGCCACCTTCAGACGGAGCTCCTACAATGAGCAGTTCTTC.

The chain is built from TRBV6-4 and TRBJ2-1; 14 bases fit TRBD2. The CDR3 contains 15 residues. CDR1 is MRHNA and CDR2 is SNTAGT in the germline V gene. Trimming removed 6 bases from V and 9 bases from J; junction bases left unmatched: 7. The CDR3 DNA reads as TGTGCCAGCAGCCAGACTAGCGGGAGGGCCACTGAGCAGTTCTTC. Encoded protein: CASSQTSGRATEQFF.

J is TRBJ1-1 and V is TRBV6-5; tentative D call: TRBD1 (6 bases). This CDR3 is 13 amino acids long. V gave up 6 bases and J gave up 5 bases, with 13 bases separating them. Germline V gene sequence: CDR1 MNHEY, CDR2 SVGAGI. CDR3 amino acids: CASSPRGATEAFF. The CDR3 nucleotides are TGTGCCAGCAGCCCGCGGGGGGCAACTGAAGCTTTCTTT.

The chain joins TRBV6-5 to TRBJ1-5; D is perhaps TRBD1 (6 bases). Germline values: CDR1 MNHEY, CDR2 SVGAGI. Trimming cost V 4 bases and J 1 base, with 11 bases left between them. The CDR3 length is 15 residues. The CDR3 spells CASSSTGLSNQPQHF. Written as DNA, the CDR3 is TGTGCCAGCAGTTCTACAGGGTTGAGCAATCAGCCCCAGCATTTT.

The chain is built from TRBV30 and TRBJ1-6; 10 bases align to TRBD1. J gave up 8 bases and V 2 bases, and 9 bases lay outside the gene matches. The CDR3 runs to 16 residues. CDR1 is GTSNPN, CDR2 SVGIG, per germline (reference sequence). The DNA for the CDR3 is TGTGCCTGGAGTAAAAGCCCCGGGACAGGGGATTCACCCCTCCACTTT. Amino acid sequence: CAWSKSPGTGDSPLHF.